This T cell receptor beta chain was captured in a study of regulatory T cells in long-lasting Graves disease. The V end lost 4 bases, the J end lost 6 bases, and 6 bases lay between the germline ends. This CDR3 comprises 10 residues. Germline loops: CDR1 GTSNPN, CDR2 SVGIG (reference sequence). Time point defined: newly diagnosed GD, antithyroid drugs for less than 3 months. There was RNA extracted from PBMCs, and the TCR library was made from it. Peripheral blood, around 9.4 milliliters of it, was drawn into EDTA tubes. Comment on this clonotype: Its antigen is as yet unknown.

The study's findings and limits: Relative to new patients (roughly 970), persistent patients exhibited greater sharing of public clonotypes (around 2,500). Persistent disease samples used TRBV28, TRBJ1-2 and TRBJ2-5 preferentially.

In building TCR beta libraries, iRepertoire HTBI primers were used together with Arm-PCR of CDR3 regions. The authors' processing: Across the samples, identification revealed 55 to 80 TRBV and 12 to 15 TRBJ segments. TCRdb passed the multiplex PCR reads through MiXCR, listing each CDR3 protein once. None of the V and J calls come from the authors' own analysis; TCRdb made them. The sample lists about 500,000 distinct CDR3 sequences, around 13% seen once, with approximately 9% in the top ten. This sample also belongs to another study, concerning T cells in Graves' hyperthyroidism and ophthalmopathy.

The input for sequencing was peripheral blood mononuclear cells (PBMCs), taken at new diagnosis, from a patient treated with antithyroid drugs. This TCR came from a woman in her 30s with Graves disease. The genes are TRBV30 and TRBJ1-1; D ambiguous. The CDR3 DNA sequence: TGTGCCTGGAACGGGGCTGAAGCTTTCTTT. This sequence encodes CAWNGAEAFF.